The TCR beta chain under discussion was sequenced for a study of breast tumors, draining lymph nodes, adjacent tissues. General study results and limits: Tumor repertoires ranked between lymph nodes and nontumor tissue in diversity, with V and J gene preferences.

The CDR3 extends over 15 amino acids. CDR1 LNHDA and CDR2 SQIVND come from the germline V gene (reference sequence). The trim removed 7 bases at V and 5 bases at J, leaving 11 bases unmatched. TCRdb passed the multiplex PCR reads through MiXCR, listing each CDR3 protein once. Of about 20,000 distinct CDR3 sequences in the sample, 43% were seen once. This clonotype was found many times. The antigen remains unidentified. Sequenced material: breast tumor tissue. V usage is TRBV19 and J usage is TRBJ2-3; 8 positions agree with TRBD2. This sequence was found in a female donor with breast cancer. Some clones in this sample may be carry-over from other donors' samples. The CDR3 DNA reads TGTGCCAGTAAGTGCCGGGAGGGCGGGGGAGATACGCAGTATTTT. Amino acid sequence: CASKCREGGGDTQYF.